The following is a TCR beta chain sequence with its context. The sample belongs to a study of T-cell reconstitution after alpha-beta-depleted transplantation in children. The CDR3 loop spans 13 amino acids. Per germline, CDR1 MNHEY and CDR2 SMNVEV (reference sequence). The V and J ends lost 6 bases and 4 bases respectively, with 10 bases between them. Preparing the TCRbeta library involved the use of unique molecular identifiers. TCRdb passed the PCR reads through MiXCR, listing each CDR3 protein once. The profile covers about 540,000 distinct CDR3 sequences, with about a sixth appearing a single time and 3.3% taken by the ten largest.

Here the sequenced sample was PBMCs from the stem cell graft donor, taken from the stem cell graft. V usage is TRBV27 and J usage is TRBJ1-3, with no clear D. The sequence was collected from a human donor who donated a stem cell graft to a child with acute lymphoblastic leukemia. In nucleotides, the CDR3 is TGTGCCAGCAGAGAATATGGCGGAAACACCATATATTTT. Encoded protein: CASREYGGNTIYF.